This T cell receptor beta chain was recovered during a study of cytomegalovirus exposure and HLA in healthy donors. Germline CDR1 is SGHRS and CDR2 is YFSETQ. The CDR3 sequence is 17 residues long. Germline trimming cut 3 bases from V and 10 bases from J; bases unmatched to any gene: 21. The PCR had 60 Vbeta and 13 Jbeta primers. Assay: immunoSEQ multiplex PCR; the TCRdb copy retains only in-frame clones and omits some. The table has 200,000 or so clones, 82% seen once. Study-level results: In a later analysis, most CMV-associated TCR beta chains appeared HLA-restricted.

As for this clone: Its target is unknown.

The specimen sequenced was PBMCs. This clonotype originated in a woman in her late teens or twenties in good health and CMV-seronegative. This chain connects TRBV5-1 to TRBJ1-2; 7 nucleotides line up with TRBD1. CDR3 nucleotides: TGCGCCAGCAGCTACAAAATGGGTACCGGGACAGAAAGATACTACACCTTC. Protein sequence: CASSYKMGTGTERYYTF.